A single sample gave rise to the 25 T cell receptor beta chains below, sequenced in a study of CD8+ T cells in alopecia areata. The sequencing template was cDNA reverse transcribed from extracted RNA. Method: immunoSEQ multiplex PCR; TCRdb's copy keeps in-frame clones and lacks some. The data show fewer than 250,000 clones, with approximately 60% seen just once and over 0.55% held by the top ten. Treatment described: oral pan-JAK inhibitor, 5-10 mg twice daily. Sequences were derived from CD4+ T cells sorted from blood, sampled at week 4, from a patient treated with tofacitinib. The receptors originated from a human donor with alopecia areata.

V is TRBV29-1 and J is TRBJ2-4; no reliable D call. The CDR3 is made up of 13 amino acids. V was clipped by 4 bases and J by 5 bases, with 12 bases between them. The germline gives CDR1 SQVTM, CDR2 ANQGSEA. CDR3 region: CSVGSVYENIQYF. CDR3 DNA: TGCAGCGTTGGAAGCGTTTATGAAAACATTCAGTACTTC. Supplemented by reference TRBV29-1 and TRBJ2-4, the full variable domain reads SAVISQKPSRDICQRGTSLTIQCQVDSQVTMMFWYRQQPGQSLTLIATANQGSEATYESGFVIDKFPISRPNLTFSTLTVSNMSPEDSSIYLCSVGSVYENIQYFGAGTRLSVL.

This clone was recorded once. In DNA form, the CDR3 reads TGCGCCAGCAGCCTAACTAGCGGGAGCTCCTACGAGCAGTACTTC. Its protein is CASSLTSGSSYEQYF. The V gene is TRBV5-1, the J gene TRBJ2-7; the match to TRBD2 covers 11 bases. Germline assignment: CDR1 SGHRS and CDR2 YFSETQ. V lost 4 bases, J lost 0 bases, and 3 bases stayed unmatched. The CDR3 spans 15 residues.

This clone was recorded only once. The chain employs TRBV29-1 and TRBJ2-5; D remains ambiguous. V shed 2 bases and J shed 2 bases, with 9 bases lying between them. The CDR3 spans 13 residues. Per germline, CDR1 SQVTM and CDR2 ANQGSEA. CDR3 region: CSVERPEQETQYF. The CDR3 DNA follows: TGCAGCGTTGAAAGGCCAGAACAAGAGACCCAGTACTTC.

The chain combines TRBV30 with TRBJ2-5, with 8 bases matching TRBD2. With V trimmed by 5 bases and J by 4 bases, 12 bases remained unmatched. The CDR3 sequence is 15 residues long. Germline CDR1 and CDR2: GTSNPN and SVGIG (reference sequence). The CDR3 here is CAWVSPGLGRETQYF. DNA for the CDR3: TGTGCCTGGGTCAGTCCGGGACTAGGGAGAGAGACCCAGTACTTC.

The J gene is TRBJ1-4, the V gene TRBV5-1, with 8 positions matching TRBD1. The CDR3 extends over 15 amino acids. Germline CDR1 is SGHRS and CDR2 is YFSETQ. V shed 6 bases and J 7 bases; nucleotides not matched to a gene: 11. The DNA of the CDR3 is TGCGCCAGCAAGGCAATCAGGGGGCGCGGTGAAAAACTGTTTTTT. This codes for CASKAIRGRGEKLFF.

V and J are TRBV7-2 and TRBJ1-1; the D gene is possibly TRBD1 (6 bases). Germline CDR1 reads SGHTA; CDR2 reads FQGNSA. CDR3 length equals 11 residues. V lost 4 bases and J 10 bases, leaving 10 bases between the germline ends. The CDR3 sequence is CASSSRQAAFF. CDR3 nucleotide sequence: TGTGCCAGCAGCTCGAGACAGGCAGCTTTCTTT.

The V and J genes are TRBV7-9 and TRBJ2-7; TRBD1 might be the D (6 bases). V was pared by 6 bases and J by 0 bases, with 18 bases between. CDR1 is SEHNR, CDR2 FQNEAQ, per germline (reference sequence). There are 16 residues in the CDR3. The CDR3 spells CASSNLRGTDSYEQYF. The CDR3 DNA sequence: TGTGCCAGCAGTAACCTGAGGGGGACGGACTCCTACGAGCAGTACTTC.

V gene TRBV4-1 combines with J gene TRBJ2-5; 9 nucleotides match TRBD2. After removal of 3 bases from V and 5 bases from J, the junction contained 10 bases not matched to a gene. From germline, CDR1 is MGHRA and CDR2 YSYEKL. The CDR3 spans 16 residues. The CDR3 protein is CASSHGNSGSWETQYF. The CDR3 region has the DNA TGCGCCAGCAGCCATGGGAATAGCGGGAGTTGGGAGACCCAGTACTTC.

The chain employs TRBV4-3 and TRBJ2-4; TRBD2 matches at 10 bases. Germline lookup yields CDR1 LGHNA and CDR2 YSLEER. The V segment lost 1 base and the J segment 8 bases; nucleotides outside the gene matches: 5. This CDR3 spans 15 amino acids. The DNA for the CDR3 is TGCGCCAGCAGCCAAGCACTAGCGGGAACTGACATTCAGTACTTC. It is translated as CASSQALAGTDIQYF.

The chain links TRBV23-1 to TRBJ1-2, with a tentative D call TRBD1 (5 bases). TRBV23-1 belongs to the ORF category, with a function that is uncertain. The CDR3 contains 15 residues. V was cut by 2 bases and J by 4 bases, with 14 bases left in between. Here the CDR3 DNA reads TGCGCCAGCAGTCAAAGGGGAGGGACCGTCTATGGCTACACCTTC. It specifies CASSQRGGTVYGYTF.

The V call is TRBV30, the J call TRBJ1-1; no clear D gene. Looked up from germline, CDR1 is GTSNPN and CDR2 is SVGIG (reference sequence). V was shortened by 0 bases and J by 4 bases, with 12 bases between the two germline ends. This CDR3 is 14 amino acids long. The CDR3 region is CAWSVMGRATEAFF. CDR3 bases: TGTGCCTGGAGTGTAATGGGGAGGGCCACTGAAGCTTTCTTT. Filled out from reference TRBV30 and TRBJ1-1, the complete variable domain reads SQTIHQWPATLVQPVGSPLSLECTVEGTSNPNLYWYRQAAGRGLQLLFYSVGIGQISSEVPQNLSASRPQDRQFILSSKKLLLSDSGFYLCAWSVMGRATEAFFGQGTRLTVV.

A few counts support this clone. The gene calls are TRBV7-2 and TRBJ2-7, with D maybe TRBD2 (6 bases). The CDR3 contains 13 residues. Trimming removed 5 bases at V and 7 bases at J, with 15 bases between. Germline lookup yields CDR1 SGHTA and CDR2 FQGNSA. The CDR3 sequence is CASSPGTPLEQYF. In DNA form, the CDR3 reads TGTGCCAGCAGCCCGGGGACTCCTTTGGAGCAGTACTTC.

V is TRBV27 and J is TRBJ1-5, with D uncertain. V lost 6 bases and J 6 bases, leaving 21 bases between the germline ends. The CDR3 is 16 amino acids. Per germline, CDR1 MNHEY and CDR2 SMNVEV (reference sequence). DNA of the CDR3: TGTGCCAGCAGCCAATCGACGGACCCATGGGGTCAGCCCCAGCATTTT. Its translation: CASSQSTDPWGQPQHF.

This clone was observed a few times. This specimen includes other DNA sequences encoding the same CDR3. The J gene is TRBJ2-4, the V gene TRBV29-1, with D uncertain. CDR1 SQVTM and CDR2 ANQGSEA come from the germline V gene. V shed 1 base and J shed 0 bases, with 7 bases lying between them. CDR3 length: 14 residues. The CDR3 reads CSVEGRLAKNIQYF. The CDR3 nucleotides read TGCAGCGTTGAAGGAAGACTAGCCAAAAACATTCAGTACTTC.

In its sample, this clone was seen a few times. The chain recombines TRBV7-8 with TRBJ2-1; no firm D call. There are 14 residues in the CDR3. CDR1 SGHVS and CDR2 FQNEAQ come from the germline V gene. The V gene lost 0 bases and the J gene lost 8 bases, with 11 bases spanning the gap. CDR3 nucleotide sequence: TGTGCCAGCAGCTTAGCGCTAGGCCAGCATGAGCAGTTCTTC. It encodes CASSLALGQHEQFF.

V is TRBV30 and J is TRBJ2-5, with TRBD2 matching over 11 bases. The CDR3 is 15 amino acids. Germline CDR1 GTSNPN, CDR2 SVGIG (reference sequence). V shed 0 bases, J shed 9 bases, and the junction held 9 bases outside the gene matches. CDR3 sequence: CAWSVLAGGESAQYF. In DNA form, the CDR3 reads TGTGCCTGGAGTGTGCTAGCGGGAGGAGAATCGGCCCAGTACTTC.

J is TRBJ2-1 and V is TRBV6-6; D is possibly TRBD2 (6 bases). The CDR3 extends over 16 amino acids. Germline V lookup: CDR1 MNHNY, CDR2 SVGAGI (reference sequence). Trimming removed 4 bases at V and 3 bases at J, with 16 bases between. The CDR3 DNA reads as TGTGCCAGCAGTTCCCCCCTTGGCGGGGACTACAATGAGCAGTTCTTC. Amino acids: CASSSPLGGDYNEQFF.

CDR3 DNA: TGCAGCGTAAGGGTTGGTACCTACGAGCAGTACTTC. Protein: CSVRVGTYEQYF. The chain is built from TRBV29-1 and TRBJ2-7; D is undetermined. V was trimmed by 6 bases and J by 2 bases, leaving 11 bases between them. The germline CDR1 and CDR2 sequences are SQVTM and ANQGSEA. The CDR3 length is 12 residues.

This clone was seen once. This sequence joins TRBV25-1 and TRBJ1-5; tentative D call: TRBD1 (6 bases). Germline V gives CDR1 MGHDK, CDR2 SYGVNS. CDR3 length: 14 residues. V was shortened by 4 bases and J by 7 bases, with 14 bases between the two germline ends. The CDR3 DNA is TGTGCCAGCAGTGGGTGGGGGGCCAACCAGCCCCAGCATTTT. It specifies CASSGWGANQPQHF.

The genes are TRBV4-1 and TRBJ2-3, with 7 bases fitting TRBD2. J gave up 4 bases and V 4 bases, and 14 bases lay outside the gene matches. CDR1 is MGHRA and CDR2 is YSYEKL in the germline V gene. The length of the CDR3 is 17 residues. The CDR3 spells CASSPLPGGVGADTQYF. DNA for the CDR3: TGCGCCAGCAGCCCATTGCCGGGGGGAGTCGGAGCAGATACGCAGTATTTT.

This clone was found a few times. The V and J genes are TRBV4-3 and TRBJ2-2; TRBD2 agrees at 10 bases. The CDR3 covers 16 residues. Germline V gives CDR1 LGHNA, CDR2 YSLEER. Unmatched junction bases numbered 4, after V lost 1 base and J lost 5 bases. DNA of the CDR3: TGCGCCAGCAGCCAAGTAGTTAGCGGGAGGACCGGGGAGCTGTTTTTT. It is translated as CASSQVVSGRTGELFF.

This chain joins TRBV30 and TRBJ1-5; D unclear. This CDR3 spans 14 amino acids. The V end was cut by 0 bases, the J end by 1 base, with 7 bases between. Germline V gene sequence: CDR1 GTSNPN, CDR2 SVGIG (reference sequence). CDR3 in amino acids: CAWSVLSSNQPQHF. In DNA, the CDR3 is TGTGCCTGGAGTGTCCTGTCGAGCAATCAGCCCCAGCATTTT.

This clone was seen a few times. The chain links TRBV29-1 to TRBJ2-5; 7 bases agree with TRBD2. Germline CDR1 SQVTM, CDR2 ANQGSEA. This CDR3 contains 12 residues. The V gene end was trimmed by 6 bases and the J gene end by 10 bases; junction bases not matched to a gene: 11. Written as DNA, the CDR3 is TGCAGCGTCGTTGGTCTACCGGGGGGCCAGTACTTC. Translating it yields CSVVGLPGGQYF.

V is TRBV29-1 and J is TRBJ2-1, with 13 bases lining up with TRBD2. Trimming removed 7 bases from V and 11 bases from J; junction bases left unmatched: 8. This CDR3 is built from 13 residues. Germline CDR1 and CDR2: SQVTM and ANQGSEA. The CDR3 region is CSASTSGRIQQFF. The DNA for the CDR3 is TGCAGCGCTTCGACTAGCGGGAGGATACAGCAGTTCTTC.

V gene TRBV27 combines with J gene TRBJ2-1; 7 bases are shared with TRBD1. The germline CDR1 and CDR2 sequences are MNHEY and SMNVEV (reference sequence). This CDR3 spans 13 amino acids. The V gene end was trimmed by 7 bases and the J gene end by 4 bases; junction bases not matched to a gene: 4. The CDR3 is CASKYRGYNEQFF. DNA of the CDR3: TGTGCCAGCAAGTACAGGGGTTACAATGAGCAGTTCTTC.